Following are 27 T cell receptor beta chains from one sample sequenced in a study of blood T cell repertoires in COVID-19. Measured with immunoSEQ multiplex PCR; TCRdb has only the in-frame clones, and not every one. The sample includes 100,000 or so clones, 69% seen only once; the top ten take approximately 5.9%. What was sequenced was peripheral blood. Source of these receptors: a man older than 75 with acute or convalescent COVID-19.

V gene TRBV6-1 combines with J gene TRBJ2-7; no reliable D call. Looked up from germline, CDR1 is MNHNS and CDR2 is SASEGT. The CDR3 totals 15 residues. The V end lost 3 bases, the J end lost 2 bases, and 14 bases lay between the germline ends. The CDR3 sequence: CASSENGRIAYEQYF. The CDR3 nucleotides read TGTGCCAGCAGTGAGAACGGCAGGATTGCCTACGAGCAGTACTTC.

The genes are TRBV28 and TRBJ1-5; D unresolved. V was clipped by 6 bases and J by 1 base, with 16 bases between them. The CDR3 is 16 residues long. The germline CDR1 and CDR2 sequences are MDHEN and SYDVKM. Here the CDR3 reads CASSHPGELSNQPQHF. In DNA form, the CDR3 reads TGTGCCAGCAGCCATCCCGGAGAATTGAGCAATCAGCCCCAGCATTTT.

The V gene is TRBV19, the J gene TRBJ1-5; TRBD1 aligns across 7 bases. The germline CDR1 and CDR2 sequences are LNHDA and SQIVND (reference sequence). Trimming took 7 bases from V and 0 from J; bases not matched to a gene: 15. This CDR3 contains 18 residues. The CDR3 DNA reads TGTGCCAGTACCTCACCCGGGGACAGCCCTTATAGCAATCAGCCCCAGCATTTT. Translated, it gives CASTSPGDSPYSNQPQHF. The variable domain in full, completed from reference TRBV19 and TRBJ1-5, reads DGGITQSPKYLFRKEGQNVTLSCEQNLNHDAMYWYRQDPGQGLRLIYYSQIVNDFQKGDIAEGYSVSREKKESFPLTVTSAQKNPTAFYLCASTSPGDSPYSNQPQHFGDGTRLSIL.

The chain links TRBV19 to TRBJ1-1; no definite D call. V was cut by 2 bases and J by 4 bases, with 11 bases left in between. The CDR3 sequence is 14 residues long. Germline V gene sequence: CDR1 LNHDA, CDR2 SQIVND (reference sequence). DNA of the CDR3: TGTGCCAGTAGTATAAATTGGGCAGTCACTGAAGCTTTCTTT. Residues: CASSINWAVTEAFF.

This clone was picked up many times. CDR3 sequence (DNA): TGTGCCATCCATTCACCAGACACCGGGGAGCTGTTTTTT. Its protein product is CAIHSPDTGELFF. The rearrangement joins TRBV10-3 to TRBJ2-2, with unresolved D. V lost 8 bases and J 3 bases, leaving 10 bases between the germline ends. From germline, CDR1 is ENHRY and CDR2 SYGVKD. CDR3 length: 13 residues.

This clone was picked up a small number of times. The rearrangement uses TRBV20-1 and TRBJ2-7; D is undetermined. This CDR3 region has 16 residues. Trimming shortened V by 3 bases and J by 3 bases, and 21 bases separated the two germline ends. Germline V gives CDR1 DFQATT, CDR2 SNEGSKA (reference sequence). CDR3 DNA sequence: TGCAGTGCTAGTCCTCCGGGTACCCAAAGCCGCTACGAGCAGTACTTC. It specifies CSASPPGTQSRYEQYF.

The chain couples TRBV4-3 to TRBJ1-1; D gene ambiguous. The length of the CDR3 is 14 residues. CDR1 and CDR2 (germline): LGHNA, YSLEER. Trimming took off 1 base at V and 1 base at J, with 7 bases between the two ends. CDR3 nucleotides: TGCGCCAGCAGCCAAGCAGTTGGGAACACTGAAGCTTTCTTT. Translating gives CASSQAVGNTEAFF.

The chain couples TRBV30 to TRBJ1-1, with D uncertain. This CDR3 is 10 amino acids long. V shed 5 bases and J shed 10 bases, with 11 bases lying between them. Germline V gives CDR1 GTSNPN, CDR2 SVGIG (reference sequence). The chain's CDR3 is CAWSEVGAFF. DNA of the CDR3: TGTGCCTGGTCAGAGGTCGGAGCTTTCTTT.

The J gene is TRBJ2-3, the V gene TRBV7-6; no firm D call. The V and J ends lost 1 base and 0 bases respectively, with 8 bases between them. The germline V gene has CDR1 SGHVS and CDR2 FNYEAQ. There are 15 residues in the CDR3. Here the CDR3 DNA reads TGTGCCAGCAGCTTAGTTCGTATGAGCACAGATACGCAGTATTTT. This sequence encodes CASSLVRMSTDTQYF.

The CDR3 DNA sequence: TGTGCCAGCAGTGCTAGAGAGGGAGCCAAAAACATTCAGTACTTC. Translated, it gives CASSAREGAKNIQYF. This chain joins TRBV27 and TRBJ2-4; tentatively, D is TRBD2 (5 bases). CDR3 length: 15 residues. In germline, CDR1 is MNHEY, CDR2 SMNVEV (reference sequence). V was trimmed by 5 bases and J by 0 bases, leaving 11 bases between them.

V usage is TRBV18 and J usage is TRBJ1-5, with D uncertain. The germline V gene encodes CDR1 KGHSH and CDR2 LQKENI. CDR3 size: 13 residues. V was clipped by 3 bases and J by 5 bases, with 8 bases between them. The CDR3 DNA follows: TGTGCCAGCTCACCCCAGGTGGATCAGCCCCAGCATTTT. It is translated as CASSPQVDQPQHF.

This chain uses TRBV3-1 (or the pseudogene TRBV3-2) with TRBJ1-2; 10 positions agree with TRBD1. The CDR3 runs to 15 residues. V dropped 4 bases and J dropped 4; count of bases not matched to a gene: 6. Germline V gene data show CDR1 as LGHDT and CDR2 as YNNKEL (reference sequence). CDR3 nucleotides: TGTGCCAGCAGCCTACCGGGGACAGGGGTCTATGGCTACACCTTC. Translated, it gives CASSLPGTGVYGYTF.

The rearrangement links TRBV5-1 to TRBJ2-2; TRBD2 matches 8 bases. Germline V CDR1 and CDR2: SGHRS, YFSETQ. Losses at the gene ends were 5 bases for V and 4 bases for J; bases not matched to a gene: 7. There are 15 residues in the CDR3. The DNA of the CDR3 is TGCGCCAGCAGAGACCTAGCGGGCTTCACCGGGGAGCTGTTTTTT. Its translation is CASRDLAGFTGELFF.

V and J are TRBV5-1 and TRBJ1-1; no clear D. CDR3 length equals 13 residues. V dropped 3 bases and J dropped 7 bases, with 13 bases sitting between them. Germline V gene sequence: CDR1 SGHRS, CDR2 YFSETQ. The CDR3 sequence: CASSSDGRGEAFF. In DNA, the CDR3 is TGCGCCAGCAGCTCCGATGGACGGGGTGAAGCTTTCTTT.

This chain uses TRBV5-6 with TRBJ2-3, with D uncertain. Germline V lookup: CDR1 SGHDT, CDR2 YYEEEE. Trimming took 1 base from V and 2 from J, leaving 5 bases between them. The CDR3 extends over 13 amino acids. CDR3 amino acids: CASSLWHTDTQYF. The CDR3 DNA reads TGTGCCAGCAGCTTGTGGCACACAGATACGCAGTATTTT. Using reference TRBV5-6 and TRBJ2-3 for the parts outside the CDR3, the full variable domain is DAGVTQSPTHLIKTRGQQVTLRCSPKSGHDTVSWYQQALGQGPQFIFQYYEEEERQRGNFPDRFSGHQFPNYSSELNVNALLLGDSALYLCASSLWHTDTQYFGPGTRLTVL.

The table lists this clone with a few counts. This chain uses TRBV7-8 with TRBJ1-2; perhaps TRBD1 as D (5 bases). Germline V CDR1 and CDR2: SGHVS, FQNEAQ. The CDR3 has 14 amino acids. V dropped 5 bases and J dropped 8 bases, with 18 bases sitting between them. The CDR3 sequence: CASSPTATPEGYTF. CDR3 coding DNA: TGTGCCAGCAGCCCGACAGCTACTCCAGAGGGCTACACCTTC.

The chain combines TRBV7-2 with TRBJ2-5; the D gene is possibly TRBD2 (5 bases). Trimming took 1 base from V and 8 from J, leaving 17 bases between them. Germline V gives CDR1 SGHTA, CDR2 FQGNSA. The CDR3 length is 15 residues. CDR3 sequence: CASSLGLLREVTQYF. In DNA, the CDR3 is TGTGCCAGCAGCTTAGGTCTACTTCGGGAAGTTACCCAGTACTTC.

This clone has more than one count but fewer than ten. Other DNA sequences from this sample encode an identical CDR3 as well. The V call is TRBV7-2, the J call TRBJ1-1; D unclear. CDR1 and CDR2 from the germline V gene are SGHTA and FQGNSA. The CDR3 covers 13 residues. Trimming pared 1 base from V and 1 base from J, leaving 4 bases between. CDR3 sequence (DNA): TGTGCCAGCAGCTTAGGTCAGAACACTGAAGCTTTCTTT. Translating gives CASSLGQNTEAFF.

The rearrangement uses TRBV27 and TRBJ2-1, with D hard to call. CDR3 length: 13 amino acids. Looked up from germline, CDR1 is MNHEY and CDR2 is SMNVEV (reference sequence). Trimming removed 3 bases at V and 2 bases at J, with 5 bases between. The CDR3 spells CASSLSAYNEQFF. The DNA of the CDR3 is TGTGCCAGCAGTTTGTCGGCCTACAATGAGCAGTTCTTC.

This clone was counted only a few times. The chain combines TRBV10-3 with TRBJ1-1, with D uncertain. CDR3 length: 12 amino acids. V lost 6 bases, J lost 7 bases, and 12 bases lay in between. In germline, CDR1 is ENHRY, CDR2 SYGVKD. The CDR3 DNA sequence: TGTGCCATCAGCCCTGGCGGCATTGAAGCTTTCTTT. It yields the protein CAISPGGIEAFF.

This clone was picked up a small number of times. The gene calls are TRBV10-3 and TRBJ1-2; tentative D call: TRBD1 (5 bases). The germline V and J ends were trimmed by 3 bases and 6 bases, with 8 bases remaining between them. CDR3 length: 12 amino acids. CDR1 and CDR2 from the germline V gene are ENHRY and SYGVKD. The CDR3 region is CAISDTTDGYTF. The CDR3 DNA follows: TGTGCCATCAGTGATACGACAGATGGCTACACCTTC.

This clone showed up just a few times. This rearrangement joins TRBV7-3 to TRBJ1-4; D is ambiguous. The CDR3 totals 14 residues. V dropped 5 bases and J dropped 6 bases, with 13 bases sitting between them. Germline lookup yields CDR1 SGHTA and CDR2 FQGTGA. CDR3 bases: TGTGCCAGCAGCACGCGCATGTATGATGAAAAACTGTTTTTT. Its protein is CASSTRMYDEKLFF.

In its sample, this clone was seen a few times. The chain combines TRBV13 with TRBJ2-7, with TRBD2 matching 12 bases. The CDR3 runs 14 residues. Germline V lookup: CDR1 PRHDT, CDR2 FYEKMQ (reference sequence). V gave up 5 bases and J gave up 7 bases; unmatched junction bases: 6. The DNA for the CDR3 is TGTGCCAGCAGCCCCGGACTAGCGGGAAGGGAGCAGTACTTC. Its translation is CASSPGLAGREQYF. Drawing the rest from reference TRBV13 and TRBJ2-7, the complete variable domain is AAGVIQSPRHLIKEKRETATLKCYPIPRHDTVYWYQQGPGQDPQFLISFYEKMQSDKGSIPDRFSAQQFSDYHSELNMSSLELGDSALYFCASSPGLAGREQYFGPGTRLTVT.

The rearrangement uses TRBV2 and TRBJ2-1; D is uncertain. Per germline, CDR1 SNHLY and CDR2 FYNNEI. This CDR3 is built from 15 residues. Trimming left V 6 bases short and J 8 bases short, with 20 bases between. The DNA of the CDR3 is TGTGCCAGCAGGCCATTGACCTCGGGTGGCGATGAGCAGTTCTTC. Translating it yields CASRPLTSGGDEQFF.

V gene TRBV9 combines with J gene TRBJ2-5; TRBD2 matches at 11 bases. Germline CDR1 SGDLS, CDR2 YYNGEE. The ends lost 0 bases at V and 5 bases at J; junction bases unmatched: 6. CDR3 length: 16 amino acids. CDR3 bases: TGTGCCAGCAGCGTAGTGGGGACTAGCGGAAGGGAGACCCAGTACTTC. It is translated as CASSVVGTSGRETQYF.

This clone has only a few counts. V and J are TRBV11-2 and TRBJ2-3, with 7 bases that match TRBD1. Germline CDR1 reads SGHAT; CDR2 reads FQNNGV. The junction had 14 bases not matched to a gene; V was cut back by 5 bases and J by 6 bases. The CDR3 consists of 16 residues. The CDR3 reads CASSPRGGTWGDTQYF. The CDR3, as DNA: TGTGCCAGCAGCCCTAGAGGGGGCACATGGGGGGATACGCAGTATTTT.

The V call is TRBV7-6, the J call TRBJ2-5, with 7 bases lining up with TRBD2. Germline loops: CDR1 SGHVS, CDR2 FNYEAQ. Unmatched junction bases numbered 11, after V lost 6 bases and J lost 1 base. The CDR3 length is 16 residues. The CDR3 nucleotides are TGTGCCAGCAGGTCGGCAACGGGAGGTGCCCAAGAGACCCAGTACTTC. This codes for CASRSATGGAQETQYF.